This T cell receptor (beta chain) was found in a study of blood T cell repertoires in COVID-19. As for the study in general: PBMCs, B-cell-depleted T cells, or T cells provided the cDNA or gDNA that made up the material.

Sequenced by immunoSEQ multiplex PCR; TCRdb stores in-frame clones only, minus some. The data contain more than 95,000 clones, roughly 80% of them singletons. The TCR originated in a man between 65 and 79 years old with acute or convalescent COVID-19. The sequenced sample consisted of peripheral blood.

The CDR3, as DNA: TGTGCCTGGAGCCCCCTACGCACCATATATTTT. Protein product: CAWSPLRTIYF. J is TRBJ1-3 and V is TRBV30; no firm D call. From germline, CDR1 is GTSNPN and CDR2 SVGIG (reference sequence). The CDR3 consists of 11 residues. With 3 bases removed from V and 9 bases from J, the gap between germline ends came to 9 bases.